The present T cell receptor beta chain was sequenced within a study of blood T cells in healthy people across ages. There are a few counts of this clonotype. Its antigen is currently unknown. Through a sample-barcoded 5' primer and a J-beta primer mix, a second PCR was run for roughly 7 to 11 cycles. All cDNA molecules were each tagged by a template-switch adaptor with 12 random nucleotides. Via MiXCR, TCRdb re-called the 5' RACE reads, giving one row per CDR3 protein. The sample comprises about 800,000 distinct CDR3 sequences, around 50% of which are singletons, and about a sixth rests with the top ten. Notes on the study in general: More naive CD4+ cells and higher diversity marked long-lived donors relative to aged donors. Unknown CMV status may confound age-related changes in expanded clones.

Germline V gene data show CDR1 as PRHDT and CDR2 as FYEKMQ (reference sequence). Trimming cost V 5 bases and J 5 bases, with 15 bases left between them. This CDR3 region has 14 residues. The extraction recovered at least 6 micrograms of total RNA per sample. The sequenced sample was blood. The genes are TRBV13 and TRBJ2-5; maybe TRBD2 (5 bases). The TCR was taken from a man older than 75 in good health. The CDR3 DNA reads TGTGCCAGCAGCCATCGGACTTCTCGGGAGACCCAGTACTTC. As protein: CASSHRTSRETQYF.